Given below is one T cell receptor beta chain in context. Its antigen specificity is not known. No base-level quality is on record; no much larger clone is a single base apart. Using the deep immunoSEQ assay, TCR CDR3 regions were amplified from genomic DNA by multiplex PCR. For each cell subset, the extracted genomic DNA was distributed evenly across all wells of several immunoSEQ 96-well plates, and each plate served as one replicate. For unsorted PBMC, approximately 310 ng genomic DNA, equal to 25,000 to 35,000 T cell genomes, was loaded into each replicate PCR. Genomic DNA from unsorted PBMC was sequenced over ten immunoSEQ deep assay plates. Purified libraries were quantified with a Qubit 3.0 fluorometer, sized on a Bioanalyzer 2100, and re-quantified with the KAPA Library Quantification kit. A separate single-read 150-cycle Illumina NextSeq 550 flow cell was used to sequence each immunoSEQ 96-well plate. The authors' analysis ran thus. The immunoSEQ output contained only junctional sequences without quality scores, so filtering could not match that applied to full-length reads. To assign V/J genes and CDR3, sequences were annotated against IMGT germline references using PyIR, a Python wrapper for IgBLAST v1.9. Reads were removed for weak V/J assignments (E-value above 1e-6), missing CDR3, stop codons, out-of-frame junctions, or ambiguous translated residues. V3J clonotypes were defined as sequences sharing the same inferred V gene, J gene, and CDR3 amino acid sequence. The percentage overlap between two repertoires was calculated by dividing the number of shared unique clonotypes by the size of the smaller repertoire. Richness of each repertoire was evaluated using RTK rarefaction, the Chao1 estimator, and Recon v2.1 estimates of unobserved clonotypes. Held by TCRdb, this immuneACCESS table contains in-frame sequences only and omits some clones. Under half of the omission traces to an unresolved V gene where checked; the cause of the rest is unknown. That table supplies the V and J calls and clone size; D and trimming were determined from the DNA. Counted in this sample were about 510,000 clones; over 75% of them appeared once. Under 15% of the sample is taken by the ten largest.

The data stem from a study of shared clonotypes between healthy human individuals (dated by TCRdb to the early 2020s). Study-level background: The cohort included three men and a couple of women between 18 and 49 years of age. Leukapheresis yielded between about 0.85 and 10 billion PBMCs per donor. Different laboratories and diverse techniques were used to prepare libraries and sequence TCR repertoires, to increase sequencing depth and limit assay-specific biases. Blood TCR repertoires of about 5 healthy adults were deeply sequenced to estimate repertoire size and the extent of clonotype sharing between individuals. Findings and caveats that apply to the study as a whole: Based on pairwise subsampling, the degree of clonotype sharing among donors was expected to be affected by sequencing depth. Because the study included only a small number of donors, the genetic and exposure-history diversity represented was limited. Sampling was restricted to blood, and TCR repertoires in tissues likely differ from the TCR repertoires found in blood.

The donors were healthy, HIV-negative adults with no recently reported acute infections or vaccinations. All donors were Caucasian adults living in Nashville, Tennessee, USA. In the unsorted samples, 85 million to 100 million PBMCs were counted, and genomic DNA was extracted using the QIAamp DNA Blood Mini kit. After blood collection by leukapheresis, PBMCs were isolated using Ficoll-Histopaque density gradient centrifugation and then cryopreserved in the vapor phase of liquid nitrogen. The cysteine opens and the phenylalanine closes a CDR3 of 15 amino acids. CDR3 DNA only is kept here, 45 bases in frame from base 1. Trimming removed 1 base from V and 6 bases from J, leaving 13 bases between the germline ends. CDR1 and CDR2, looked up from the germline V gene, are SNHLY and FYNNEI.

The source material was PBMCs. The clonotype originates from a woman aged 40 to 50 in good health. Some clones in this sample may be carry-over from other donors' samples. This chain joins TRBV2 to TRBJ2-1; a tentative D call is TRBD2 (5 bases match). This receptor carries the CDR3 CASSEERAGSNEQFF. The nucleotide sequence reads as follows: TGTGCCAGCAGTGAAGAGAGGGCCGGTAGCAATGAGCAGTTCTTC.